The 14 T cell receptor beta chains given below trace back to one sample, sequenced in a study of graft-versus-host responses after intestinal transplantation. Produced via immunoSEQ multiplex PCR; TCRdb's table is partial and in-frame only. This table has some 46,000 clones, around 93% appearing once. The starting material was PBMCs, obtained about 800 days after a first intestinal transplant, on the day of a second. The origin of the receptors is a human patient who received an intestinal transplant, so some T cells may come from the graft donor.

This chain uses TRBV6-5 with TRBJ1-2; D might be TRBD1 (6 bases). CDR1 is MNHEY, CDR2 SVGAGI, per germline. Trimming left V 6 bases short and J 2 bases short, with 16 bases between. The CDR3 is 15 residues long. The CDR3 region has the DNA TGTGCCAGCAGCCCCTACCCCGACAGGAACTATGGCTACACCTTC. Translating gives CASSPYPDRNYGYTF.

The rearrangement links TRBV7-8 to TRBJ1-1, with no clear D. The CDR3 sequence is 12 residues long. Per germline, CDR1 SGHVS and CDR2 FQNEAQ. The V end was cut by 5 bases, the J end by 5 bases, with 9 bases between. The CDR3 DNA sequence: TGTGCCAGCAGCCTGGGAAGTACTGAAGCTTTCTTT. Amino acids: CASSLGSTEAFF. The whole variable domain, remainder taken from reference TRBV7-8 and TRBJ1-1, is GAGVSQSPRYKVAKRGQDVALRCDPISGHVSLFWYQQALGQGPEFLTYFQNEAQLDKSGLPSDRFFAERPEGSVSTLKIQRTQQEDSAVYLCASSLGSTEAFFGQGTRLTVV.

J is TRBJ2-5 and V is TRBV29-1, with TRBD1 identical over 8 bases. Germline assignment: CDR1 SQVTM and CDR2 ANQGSEA. CDR3 size: 11 residues. J was trimmed by 12 bases and V by 2 bases; bases with no gene match: 5. CDR3 sequence reads: CSVETGQGKYF. For the CDR3, the DNA is TGCAGCGTTGAAACAGGACAGGGCAAGTACTTC.

The chain employs TRBV6-1 and TRBJ2-7; D is unresolved. Trimming took off 4 bases at V and 4 bases at J, with 8 bases between the two ends. Germline assignment: CDR1 MNHNS and CDR2 SASEGT. The CDR3 sequence is 12 residues long. In nucleotides, the CDR3 is TGTGCCAGCAGTGTGAGCCTTTACGAGCAGTACTTC. The encoded protein is CASSVSLYEQYF.

This chain joins TRBV15 and TRBJ2-7; D may be TRBD1 (6 bases). CDR3 size: 14 residues. The germline V gene has CDR1 LNHNV and CDR2 YYDKDF (reference sequence). The V gene lost 4 bases and the J gene lost 2 bases, with 12 bases spanning the gap. DNA for the CDR3: TGTGCCACCAGCACAGGGGAATTAACCTACGAGCAGTACTTC. This sequence encodes CATSTGELTYEQYF.

This sequence joins TRBV7-6 and TRBJ2-1; D is ambiguous. Trimming removed 5 bases at V and 0 bases at J, with 17 bases between. Germline CDR1 SGHVS, CDR2 FNYEAQ. The CDR3 is 17 amino acids. The CDR3, as DNA: TGTGCCAGCAGCGAAGGTCGTAGTGGAGACTCCTACAATGAGCAGTTCTTC. Its protein is CASSEGRSGDSYNEQFF.

The chain has TRBV18 and TRBJ1-1; the D is unclear. The CDR3 length is 15 residues. Germline loops: CDR1 KGHSH, CDR2 LQKENI. Trimming took off 2 bases at V and 2 bases at J, with 12 bases between the two ends. CDR3 nucleotides: TGTGCCAGCTCACCAGTCGAGGGCAGCAACACTGAAGCTTTCTTT. This sequence encodes CASSPVEGSNTEAFF.

The chain carries TRBV6-5 and TRBJ1-1; D gene unclear. Germline assignment: CDR1 MNHEY and CDR2 SVGAGI. The CDR3 runs 15 residues. Trimming stripped 2 bases from V and 0 bases from J, with 10 bases between. The CDR3 nucleotides are TGTGCCAGCAGTTACGGCAGCAACATGAACACTGAAGCTTTCTTT. It is translated as CASSYGSNMNTEAFF.

The rearrangement joins TRBV30 to TRBJ2-5, with TRBD1 as a possible D gene (6 bases). CDR3 length: 13 residues. With 2 bases removed from V and 4 bases from J, the gap between germline ends came to 11 bases. Looked up from germline, CDR1 is GTSNPN and CDR2 is SVGIG (reference sequence). CDR3 protein: CAWSSGATETQYF. CDR3 DNA sequence: TGTGCCTGGAGTTCAGGGGCTACAGAGACCCAGTACTTC. Supplemented by reference TRBV30 and TRBJ2-5, the full variable domain reads SQTIHQWPATLVQPVGSPLSLECTVEGTSNPNLYWYRQAAGRGLQLLFYSVGIGQISSEVPQNLSASRPQDRQFILSSKKLLLSDSGFYLCAWSSGATETQYFGPGTRLLVL.

The chain employs TRBV5-1 and TRBJ1-2, with D unresolved. Trimming pared 0 bases from V and 4 bases from J, leaving 13 bases between. This CDR3 has 15 residues. CDR1 SGHRS and CDR2 YFSETQ come from the germline V gene. The CDR3 nucleotides read TGCGCCAGCAGCTTGGAAGGGAGTCCGGCCTATGGCTACACCTTC. Residues: CASSLEGSPAYGYTF.

This chain links TRBV14 with TRBJ1-4; perhaps TRBD1 as D (5 bases). The CDR3 is 14 amino acids. V lost 4 bases and J 10 bases, leaving 16 bases between the germline ends. CDR1 and CDR2 (germline): SGHDN, FVKESK. The CDR3 loop is CASSPGPVTAKLFF. The CDR3 nucleotides are TGTGCCAGCAGCCCGGGGCCCGTTACGGCAAAACTGTTTTTT.

This rearrangement joins TRBV7-8 to TRBJ1-5; D may be TRBD1 (6 bases). Germline CDR1 is SGHVS and CDR2 is FQNEAQ. The CDR3 runs 13 residues. V was pared by 2 bases and J by 4 bases, with 6 bases between. CDR3 sequence: CASSLTGNQPQHF. The CDR3, as DNA: TGTGCCAGCAGCTTAACAGGGAATCAGCCCCAGCATTTT. The full variable domain, with the rest looked up from reference TRBV7-8 and TRBJ1-5, is GAGVSQSPRYKVAKRGQDVALRCDPISGHVSLFWYQQALGQGPEFLTYFQNEAQLDKSGLPSDRFFAERPEGSVSTLKIQRTQQEDSAVYLCASSLTGNQPQHFGDGTRLSIL.

This chain joins TRBV11-2 and TRBJ2-3; D call uncertain. Trimming removed 6 bases from V and 3 bases from J, with 7 bases in between. Per the germline V gene, CDR1 is SGHAT and CDR2 is FQNNGV. The CDR3 is 12 amino acids. Here the CDR3 DNA reads TGTGCCAGCAGGCGAACTACAGATACGCAGTATTTT. Its translation: CASRRTTDTQYF.

Only a few counts were recorded for this clone. The chain combines TRBV28 with TRBJ1-1, with a possible D match to TRBD1 (6 bases). The CDR3 contains 18 residues. With 5 bases removed from V and 2 bases from J, the gap between germline ends came to 24 bases. Per germline, CDR1 MDHEN and CDR2 SYDVKM. CDR3 loop: CASSLIGGLGTQNTEAFF. As DNA, the CDR3 is TGTGCCAGCAGTCTTATTGGGGGTTTAGGGACACAAAACACTGAAGCTTTCTTT.